The 27 T cell receptor beta chains below were found in one sample sequenced in a study of shared clonotypes between healthy human individuals. Some clones are missing from TCRdb's copy, which holds only in-frame ones; the method was immunoSEQ multiplex PCR. The repertoire holds around 1,900,000 clones, with roughly 95% as singletons. Naive CD8 cells comprised CD45RO-negative, CCR7-positively selected cells, excluding terminally differentiated effector memory CD45RA+ cells. Sequenced material: naive CD8+ T cells from PBMCs. The receptors shown here come from a young man in good health. Some clones in this sample may be carry-over from other donors' samples.

The chain couples TRBV2 to TRBJ2-1; the match to TRBD2 covers 11 bases. The CDR3 sequence is 15 residues long. V shed 6 bases, J shed 4 bases, and the junction held 5 bases outside the gene matches. Germline values: CDR1 SNHLY, CDR2 FYNNEI. The CDR3 DNA follows: TGTGCCAGCAGATCGGGACTAGCGGTTTACAATGAGCAGTTCTTC. Protein: CASRSGLAVYNEQFF.

The V and J genes are TRBV2 and TRBJ1-5; TRBD1 matches at 9 bases. The CDR3 has 18 amino acids. CDR1 is SNHLY and CDR2 is FYNNEI in the germline V gene. V shed 7 bases, J shed 2 bases, and the junction held 15 bases outside the gene matches. The CDR3: CASIPRSRDRVCNQPQHF. In nucleotides, the CDR3 is TGTGCCAGCATTCCTAGGTCCAGGGACAGGGTATGCAATCAGCCCCAGCATTTT. Full variable domain (rest looked up from reference TRBV2 and TRBJ1-5): EPEVTQTPSHQVTQMGQEVILRCVPISNHLYFYWYRQILGQKVEFLVSFYNNEISEKSEIFDDQFSVERPDGSNFTLKIRSTKLEDSAMYFCASIPRSRDRVCNQPQHFGDGTRLSIL.

V usage is TRBV4-3 and J usage is TRBJ2-2, with D hard to call. The V end lost 4 bases, the J end lost 1 base, and 10 bases lay between the germline ends. Germline V lookup: CDR1 LGHNA, CDR2 YSLEER. This CDR3 has 15 amino acids. The CDR3 DNA sequence: TGCGCCAGCAGCCGCCCTTCGGGGAACACCGGGGAGCTGTTTTTT. Its translation is CASSRPSGNTGELFF.

This clone has just one count. J is TRBJ2-6 and V is TRBV7-9, with D perhaps TRBD2 (5 bases). V was trimmed by 5 bases and J by 0 bases, leaving 11 bases between them. The CDR3 contains 16 residues. Germline CDR1 reads SEHNR; CDR2 reads FQNEAQ (reference sequence). The CDR3 reads CASSPGRGSGANVLTF. The CDR3 DNA is TGTGCCAGCAGCCCCGGTCGGGGCTCTGGGGCCAACGTCCTGACTTTC.

The chain employs TRBV15 and TRBJ2-2; D is undetermined. Trimming took off 0 bases at V and 2 bases at J, with 13 bases between the two ends. The CDR3 is 17 residues long. The germline V gene encodes CDR1 LNHNV and CDR2 YYDKDF (reference sequence). The DNA of the CDR3 is TGTGCCACCAGCAGAGATCGCACGAGAATTAACACCGGGGAGCTGTTTTTT. Residues: CATSRDRTRINTGELFF.

The chain has TRBV28 and TRBJ2-7, with D perhaps matching TRBD1 or TRBD2 (5 bases each). Germline lookup yields CDR1 MDHEN and CDR2 SYDVKM. This CDR3 is built from 13 residues. Trimming took off 4 bases at V and 4 bases at J, with 11 bases between the two ends. CDR3 sequence reads: CASSSPWGYEQYF. As DNA, the CDR3 is TGTGCCAGCAGTTCTCCCTGGGGGTACGAGCAGTACTTC. Complete variable domain (other parts from reference TRBV28 and TRBJ2-7): DVKVTQSSRYLVKRTGEKVFLECVQDMDHENMFWYRQDPGLGLRLIYFSYDVKMKEKGDIPEGYSVSREKKERFSLILESASTNQTSMYLCASSSPWGYEQYFGPGTRLTVT.

This sequence joins TRBV7-9 and TRBJ2-1; the match to TRBD1 covers 8 bases. In germline, CDR1 is SEHNR, CDR2 FQNEAQ (reference sequence). V lost 5 bases, J lost 4 bases, and 10 bases stayed unmatched. The CDR3 length is 16 residues. The CDR3 spells CASSRDQGARYNEQFF. In nucleotides, the CDR3 is TGTGCCAGCAGCCGAGACCAGGGGGCGAGATACAATGAGCAGTTCTTC.

This clone was counted once. The chain employs TRBV19 and TRBJ2-7; 8 nucleotides match TRBD1. The J segment lost 0 bases and the V segment lost 11 bases, leaving 9 bases of the junction unmatched. Per the germline V gene, CDR1 is LNHDA and CDR2 is SQIVND (reference sequence). The CDR3 has 14 residues. The CDR3 region has the DNA TGTGCCTCAGCCCCGGGACAGGACTCCTACGAGCAGTACTTC. The encoded protein is CASAPGQDSYEQYF.

The rearrangement joins TRBV4-2 to TRBJ2-1; 7 nucleotides match TRBD2. The CDR3 runs to 17 residues. V lost 1 base, J lost 4 bases, and 10 bases stayed unmatched. The germline V gene encodes CDR1 LGHNA and CDR2 YNFKEQ. The CDR3 sequence: CASSQVMGTSAYNEQFF. For the CDR3, the DNA is TGTGCCAGCAGCCAAGTGATGGGTACTAGCGCTTACAATGAGCAGTTCTTC.

This clone was picked up one time. This chain uses TRBV19 with TRBJ2-7, with D possibly being TRBD2 (5 bases). V was clipped by 7 bases and J by 2 bases, with 15 bases between them. The CDR3 contains 14 residues. Germline CDR1 and CDR2: LNHDA and SQIVND (reference sequence). The CDR3: CASMETEGPYEQYF. CDR3 nucleotides: TGTGCCAGTATGGAAACAGAGGGTCCCTACGAGCAGTACTTC.

J is TRBJ2-7 and V is TRBV15; D is ambiguous. V was trimmed by 2 bases and J by 2 bases, leaving 16 bases between them. The CDR3 contains 16 residues. In germline, CDR1 is LNHNV, CDR2 YYDKDF (reference sequence). CDR3 DNA: TGTGCCACCAGCAGATATGGGTGGACGGAGACCTACGAGCAGTACTTC. Translated, it gives CATSRYGWTETYEQYF.

This rearrangement joins TRBV29-1 to TRBJ2-3, with 13 positions matching TRBD2. Per germline, CDR1 SQVTM and CDR2 ANQGSEA. The J segment lost 3 bases and the V segment lost 4 bases, leaving 10 bases of the junction unmatched. The CDR3 extends over 17 amino acids. CDR3 region: CSVGLAGGEVWTDTQYF. The CDR3 nucleotides are TGCAGCGTTGGACTAGCGGGAGGCGAAGTATGGACAGATACGCAGTATTTT.

The DNA of the CDR3 is TGTGCCAGCAGCTTCACTAGCGGGAGGGCGGAGACCCAGTACTTC. The encoded protein is CASSFTSGRAETQYF. The chain carries TRBV7-6 and TRBJ2-5; 13 bases line up with TRBD2. J was trimmed by 5 bases and V by 3 bases; bases with no gene match: 3. The CDR3 is 15 residues long. Germline CDR1 and CDR2: SGHVS and FNYEAQ.

V is TRBV6-6 and J is TRBJ2-3; D gene uncertain. CDR3 size: 16 residues. Germline lookup yields CDR1 MNHNY and CDR2 SVGAGI (reference sequence). Trimming took 0 bases from V and 2 from J, leaving 12 bases between them. The CDR3 region has the DNA TGTGCCAGCAGTTACTCCATGTCGGGTTACACAGATACGCAGTATTTT. This translates into CASSYSMSGYTDTQYF.

The V call is TRBV7-9, the J call TRBJ2-6; the D is unclear. The length of the CDR3 is 14 residues. The germline V and J ends were trimmed by 1 base and 6 bases, with 7 bases remaining between them. Germline V CDR1 and CDR2: SEHNR, FQNEAQ (reference sequence). The CDR3 DNA reads as TGTGCCAGCAGCTTAGGTCCCCCGGCCAACGTCCTGACTTTC. It codes for CASSLGPPANVLTF.

This chain links TRBV29-1 with TRBJ1-1; 9 bases match TRBD1. CDR3 length equals 11 residues. The J segment lost 11 bases and the V segment lost 3 bases, leaving 4 bases of the junction unmatched. CDR1 and CDR2 from the germline V gene are SQVTM and ANQGSEA. DNA of the CDR3: TGCAGCGTTGATCACAGGGGGCTGGCTTTCTTT. Protein: CSVDHRGLAFF.

About this clone itself: The sample holds other DNA sequences that translate to the same CDR3. V gene TRBV28 combines with J gene TRBJ2-1; 7 positions match TRBD2. Germline V lookup: CDR1 MDHEN, CDR2 SYDVKM. The V and J ends lost 3 bases and 7 bases, in that order; junction bases with no gene match: 3. The CDR3 runs 13 residues. DNA for the CDR3: TGTGCCAGCAGTTTGCTAGCGGCGAATGAGCAGTTCTTC. It codes for CASSLLAANEQFF.

The chain is built from TRBV10-2 and TRBJ2-1, with D perhaps matching TRBD2 (5 bases). V was clipped by 6 bases and J by 8 bases, with 17 bases between them. The CDR3 spans 14 residues. Germline-derived CDR1 and CDR2 are WSHSY and SAAADI. The CDR3: CASRDRVVRDEQFF. CDR3 nucleotide sequence: TGCGCCAGCAGGGATAGGGTGGTGAGGGATGAGCAGTTCTTC.

The sample holds one count of this clone. V is TRBV28 and J is TRBJ2-7; 12 nucleotides line up with TRBD1. The CDR3 is 15 amino acids. V was clipped by 8 bases and J by 5 bases; unmatched bases: 10. Germline V CDR1 and CDR2: MDHEN, SYDVKM. CDR3 nucleotide sequence: TGTGCCAGCGGCCGGGACAGGGGGCGTTCCGACGAGCAGTACTTC. This gives the protein CASGRDRGRSDEQYF.

The chain has TRBV6-5 and TRBJ2-3; D remains ambiguous. The CDR3 extends over 13 amino acids. V lost 4 bases, J lost 5 bases, and 10 bases lay in between. The germline gives CDR1 MNHEY, CDR2 SVGAGI. Written as DNA, the CDR3 is TGTGCCAGCAGTTCACTCAGAGAAGATACGCAGTATTTT. Protein product: CASSSLREDTQYF.

The chain links TRBV5-1 to TRBJ2-2; 9 nucleotides line up with TRBD2. The V gene's germline CDR1 is SGHRS and CDR2 YFSETQ. Losses at the gene ends were 2 bases for V and 3 bases for J; bases not matched to a gene: 5. The CDR3 has 16 residues. The CDR3 DNA sequence: TGCGCCAGCAGCTTTCGGACTAGCGAGGACACCGGGGAGCTGTTTTTT. This gives the protein CASSFRTSEDTGELFF.

The CDR3 region has the DNA TGTGCCAGCAGTAACCTTCTCGACAGGGGGCCAACAGATACGCAGTATTTT. This encodes CASSNLLDRGPTDTQYF. The V gene is TRBV27, the J gene TRBJ2-3, with 10 bases aligning to TRBD1. The germline V gene encodes CDR1 MNHEY and CDR2 SMNVEV (reference sequence). The CDR3 extends over 17 amino acids. The V segment lost 5 bases and the J segment 3 bases; nucleotides outside the gene matches: 11.

This clone was seen a single time. This chain uses TRBV4-1 with TRBJ2-7, with D hard to call. V lost 0 bases to trimming and J lost 2 bases, with 8 bases between them. Germline V gene data show CDR1 as MGHRA and CDR2 as YSYEKL. The CDR3 totals 14 residues. In DNA, the CDR3 is TGCGCCAGCAGCCAAGACTCACGACCCTACGAGCAGTACTTC. This translates into CASSQDSRPYEQYF.

This sequence joins TRBV6-1 and TRBJ2-5; D is unclear. Germline lookup yields CDR1 MNHNS and CDR2 SASEGT. The V gene lost 7 bases and the J gene lost 0 bases, with 6 bases spanning the gap. The CDR3 loop spans 12 amino acids. The CDR3: CASTTYQETQYF. The CDR3 bases are TGTGCCAGCACCACGTACCAAGAGACCCAGTACTTC.

The rearrangement uses TRBV27 and TRBJ2-7, with unresolved D. The CDR3 extends over 13 amino acids. Per the germline V gene, CDR1 is MNHEY and CDR2 is SMNVEV (reference sequence). Trimming pared 6 bases from V and 3 bases from J, leaving 12 bases between. The CDR3 is CASSNLLDYEQYF. The CDR3 DNA follows: TGTGCCAGCAGCAACCTTCTCGACTACGAGCAGTACTTC.

The chain carries TRBV2 and TRBJ2-1, with no clear D. This CDR3 contains 13 residues. The V end was cut by 9 bases, the J end by 3 bases, with 12 bases between. The V gene's germline CDR1 is SNHLY and CDR2 FYNNEI. CDR3 nucleotides: TGTGCCAGTCTCTCCGTAGACTACAATGAGCAGTTCTTC. It codes for CASLSVDYNEQFF. Full variable domain (remainder filled in from reference TRBV2 and TRBJ2-1): EPEVTQTPSHQVTQMGQEVILRCVPISNHLYFYWYRQILGQKVEFLVSFYNNEISEKSEIFDDQFSVERPDGSNFTLKIRSTKLEDSAMYFCASLSVDYNEQFFGPGTRLTVL.

This clone was picked up one time. J is TRBJ2-1 and V is TRBV4-3; the match to TRBD1 covers 9 bases. The CDR3 totals 19 residues. J was trimmed by 4 bases and V by 6 bases; bases with no gene match: 19. Germline V gene data show CDR1 as LGHNA and CDR2 as YSLEER. In nucleotides, the CDR3 is TGCGCCAGCAGTCGCCTTACAGGGGGCGCGAAGGTGGGATACAATGAGCAGTTCTTC. Its protein is CASSRLTGGAKVGYNEQFF.